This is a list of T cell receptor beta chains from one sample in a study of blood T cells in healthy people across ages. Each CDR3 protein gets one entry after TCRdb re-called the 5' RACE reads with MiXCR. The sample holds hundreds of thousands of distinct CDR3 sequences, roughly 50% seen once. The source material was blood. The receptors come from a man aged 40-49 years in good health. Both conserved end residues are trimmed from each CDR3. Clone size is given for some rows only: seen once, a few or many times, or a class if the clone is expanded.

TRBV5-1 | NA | ASKGARSYNEQY
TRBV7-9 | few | ASSLLLREEGYT
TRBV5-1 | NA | ASSLVRGPDYGYT
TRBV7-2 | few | ASSWLGRSLSSPLH
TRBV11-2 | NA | ASRRIQGERFGANVLT
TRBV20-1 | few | SASGGGTLTYEQY
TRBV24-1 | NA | ATSDFWGTEQF
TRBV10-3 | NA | AISSQRSAHNEQF
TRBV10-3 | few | ASIQESTDTQY
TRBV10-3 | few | AISEVLGSYNEQF
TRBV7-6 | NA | ASSLQPGGPQETQY
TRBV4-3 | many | ASSQGMSREQF
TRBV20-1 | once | SARDPAQISGRYNEQF
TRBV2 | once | ASRERTTDTQY
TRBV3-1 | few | ASSPEYGITYNEQY
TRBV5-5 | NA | ASSFWQRSSYNEQY
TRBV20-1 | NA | SAREVRAYEQY
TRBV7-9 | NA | ASSHIRDTENHQPQH
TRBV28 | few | ASSFDRGGRLLT
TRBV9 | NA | ASSVLSGGTYNEQF
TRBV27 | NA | ASTPGTSGINEQY
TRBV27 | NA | ASSWTGGFSPLH
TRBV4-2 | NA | ASANPGAGEQY
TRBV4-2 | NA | ASSVTGTGSEAF
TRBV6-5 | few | ASSPELTSLDTQY
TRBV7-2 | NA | ASSFSPTGIRNEQY
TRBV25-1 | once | ASSESQPTNEKLF
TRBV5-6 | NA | ASYRTSGFRKKTYEQY
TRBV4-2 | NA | ASSQDSTSGARDTQY
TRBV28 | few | ASSLFLSYEQY
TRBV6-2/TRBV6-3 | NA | ASTRGDYSYEQY
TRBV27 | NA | ASAGQMNTEAF
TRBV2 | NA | ASSDSFGQY
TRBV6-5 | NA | ASSEPSGRRFFEQF
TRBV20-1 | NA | SAKDLGRSYGYT
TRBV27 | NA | ASSWLAGEEETQY
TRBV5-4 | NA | ASSHPAGGYGYT
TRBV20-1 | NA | SARDRNRSYEQY
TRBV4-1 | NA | ASSQIRGSYEQY
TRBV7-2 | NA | ASSLARLANTGELF
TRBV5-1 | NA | ASSLGQLIQETQY
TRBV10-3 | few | ATRATGPYNEQF
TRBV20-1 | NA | SARVPGGAYEQY
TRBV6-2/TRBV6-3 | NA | ASSYVRRNNQPQH
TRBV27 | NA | ASIQRREVGQY
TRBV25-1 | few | ASSPLGGGLNNEQF
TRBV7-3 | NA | ASSFFSGGATGANVLT
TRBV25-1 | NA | ASTTVGNSPLH
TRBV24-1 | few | ATSDFYNQETQY
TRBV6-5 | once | ASSYSGSQRGVETQY
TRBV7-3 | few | ASRPAGGPFEQY
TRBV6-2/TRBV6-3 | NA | ASSPIRGHGSGYT
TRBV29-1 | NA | SVGEGGIGSNQPQH
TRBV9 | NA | ASSVGQPDTQY
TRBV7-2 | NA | ASTMTRDIWSGEKLF